The TCR beta chain under discussion was sequenced for a study of blood T cells in healthy people across ages. The CDR3 runs to 12 residues. CDR1 and CDR2 (germline): DFQATT, SNEGSKA (reference sequence). V lost 8 bases, J lost 4 bases, and 2 bases stayed unmatched. The use of a sample-barcoded 5' primer and a J-beta primer mix characterized a second PCR of about 7 to 12 cycles. MiXCR, applied by TCRdb to the 5' RACE reads, yields one record per CDR3 protein. The repertoire includes some 1,500,000 distinct CDR3 sequences, 35% to 45% of them detected once, and just over 4% sits in the top ten. The chain has TRBV20-1 and TRBJ1-4; 9 positions match TRBD1. The source of this sequence is a young woman in good health. The sequenced material came from blood. The CDR3 is CSWGQGNEKLFF. The DNA of the CDR3 is TGCAGTTGGGGACAGGGTAATGAAAAACTGTTTTTT.